These 21 T cell receptor beta chains came from one sample sequenced in a study of T cell responses to AZD1222 COVID-19 vaccine. Sequencing used immunoSEQ multiplex PCR; TCRdb keeps in-frame clones, though not all of them. The data hold tens of thousands of clones, with around nine tenths observed a single time. The sequenced sample was peripheral blood, obtained on day 0 of MenACWY control vaccination. These receptors all stem from an adult in good health.

The chain combines TRBV7-2 with TRBJ1-5, with D possibly matching TRBD1 (5 bases). Looked up from germline, CDR1 is SGHTA and CDR2 is FQGNSA. V gave up 4 bases and J gave up 3 bases, with 10 bases separating them. The CDR3 sequence is 14 residues long. The CDR3 DNA follows: TGTGCCAGCAGCTCGGGACCTAACAATCAGCCCCAGCATTTT. This codes for CASSSGPNNQPQHF.

The V and J genes are TRBV29-1 and TRBJ2-3; 9 bases fit TRBD1. Trimming at V came to 6 bases and at J to 2 bases, leaving 6 bases not matched to a gene. The CDR3 has 14 residues. The germline gives CDR1 SQVTM, CDR2 ANQGSEA. In nucleotides, the CDR3 is TGCAGCGTGGTAGGACAGGGGTTCACAGATACGCAGTATTTT. Translation: CSVVGQGFTDTQYF.

This clone appeared once. V is TRBV18 and J is TRBJ2-1, with TRBD2 matching over 9 bases. The ends lost 1 base at V and 10 bases at J; junction bases unmatched: 14. This CDR3 is 17 amino acids long. Looked up from germline, CDR1 is KGHSH and CDR2 is LQKENI. The CDR3 DNA follows: TGTGCCAGCTCACCACAGGGTGGAGGCCTAGCGGGACGCGAGCAGTTCTTC. It specifies CASSPQGGGLAGREQFF.

The chain is built from TRBV19 and TRBJ1-2, with TRBD1 as a possible D gene (6 bases). Trimming stripped 7 bases from V and 0 bases from J, with 15 bases between. CDR1 LNHDA and CDR2 SQIVND come from the germline V gene (reference sequence). The CDR3 is 15 amino acids. The CDR3 DNA sequence: TGTGCCAGTACTGTCACAGGGCCGGCTAACTATGGCTACACCTTC. Amino acid sequence: CASTVTGPANYGYTF.

The rearrangement uses TRBV2 and TRBJ1-6; D is perhaps TRBD1 (5 bases). Germline CDR1 is SNHLY and CDR2 is FYNNEI. CDR3 size: 16 residues. V was trimmed by 3 bases and J by 0 bases, leaving 9 bases between them. The CDR3 loop is CASSDVDSSYNSPLHF. CDR3 nucleotide sequence: TGTGCCAGCAGTGATGTCGACAGCTCCTATAATTCACCCCTCCACTTT.

J is TRBJ2-7 and V is TRBV2, with D tentatively TRBD2 (6 bases). CDR1 SNHLY and CDR2 FYNNEI come from the germline V gene. The V gene lost 2 bases and the J gene lost 0 bases, with 11 bases spanning the gap. The CDR3 covers 15 residues. The CDR3 region is CASSEMVAVSYEQYF. Here the CDR3 DNA reads TGTGCCAGCAGTGAAATGGTAGCGGTCTCCTACGAGCAGTACTTC.

This rearrangement joins TRBV19 to TRBJ1-5; 12 bases are shared with TRBD1. The length of the CDR3 is 16 residues. Germline V CDR1 and CDR2: LNHDA, SQIVND (reference sequence). The V gene end was trimmed by 1 base and the J gene end by 6 bases; junction bases not matched to a gene: 4. The CDR3 DNA sequence: TGTGCCAGTAGTATAGGGGACAGGGGGCGAGGTCAGCCCCAGCATTTT. It codes for CASSIGDRGRGQPQHF.

The chain uses TRBV4-3 and TRBJ1-2; D gene unclear. The CDR3 is 16 amino acids. Looked up from germline, CDR1 is LGHNA and CDR2 is YSLEER. Trimming took off 2 bases at V and 10 bases at J, with 23 bases between the two ends. The CDR3 protein is CASSQFPGSRKSDYTF. The CDR3 DNA reads TGCGCCAGCAGCCAATTTCCTGGTTCCAGGAAAAGTGACTACACCTTC.

Comment on this clone: Other DNA variants within this sample encode the same CDR3. This sequence joins TRBV5-4 and TRBJ2-7; 11 bases are a match to TRBD2. V shed 1 base and J 6 bases; nucleotides not matched to a gene: 3. Germline V gene sequence: CDR1 SGHNT, CDR2 YYREEE (reference sequence). The CDR3 is 14 residues long. In nucleotides, the CDR3 is TGTGCCAGCAGCTTGACTAGCGGGAGCGGCGAGCAGTACTTC. This encodes CASSLTSGSGEQYF.

The J gene is TRBJ1-1, the V gene TRBV19; perhaps TRBD1 as D (5 bases). Trimming shortened V by 7 bases and J by 10 bases, and 16 bases separated the two germline ends. Germline V gene data show CDR1 as LNHDA and CDR2 as SQIVND (reference sequence). The CDR3 covers 12 residues. The CDR3 DNA reads as TGTGCCAGTAAGGCAGGGCCCTTCGGAGCTTTCTTT. Translation gives CASKAGPFGAFF.

The genes are TRBV3-1 (or the pseudogene TRBV3-2) and TRBJ2-2, with 12 bases matching TRBD2. The CDR3 spans 14 residues. Germline V lookup: CDR1 LGHDT, CDR2 YNNKEL (reference sequence). After removal of 6 bases from V and 5 bases from J, the junction contained 1 base not matched to a gene. CDR3 sequence: CASRTSGGTGELFF. CDR3 nucleotide sequence: TGTGCCAGCAGAACTAGCGGGGGGACCGGGGAGCTGTTTTTT.

This clone was observed a single time. The genes are TRBV5-4 and TRBJ2-4, with D maybe TRBD2 (6 bases). This CDR3 comprises 13 residues. The V gene lost 4 bases and the J gene lost 14 bases, with 19 bases spanning the gap. The V gene's germline CDR1 is SGHNT and CDR2 YYREEE (reference sequence). The CDR3 sequence is CASSRSVAEDKYF. Written as DNA, the CDR3 is TGTGCCAGCAGCAGGAGCGTAGCGGAAGACAAGTACTTC.

This rearrangement joins TRBV5-3 to TRBJ1-6; D possibly corresponds to TRBD1 (5 bases). TRBV5-3 is designated an ORF whose function remains uncertain. The CDR3 is 14 residues long. The V gene lost 4 bases and the J gene lost 13 bases, with 18 bases spanning the gap. In DNA, the CDR3 is TGTGCCAGAAGCCCTGACAGCCAGGGCTGGCCCCTCCACTTT. Protein sequence: CARSPDSQGWPLHF.

This clone was seen just once. This CDR3 is CASSPGVQETQYF. CDR3 sequence (DNA): TGTGCCAGCAGCCCGGGCGTGCAAGAGACCCAGTACTTC. The chain couples TRBV9 to TRBJ2-5, with unresolved D. Germline CDR1 and CDR2: SGDLS and YYNGEE. V lost 4 bases to trimming and J lost 2 bases, with 9 bases between them. CDR3 size: 13 residues.

V and J are TRBV9 and TRBJ2-7; D is possibly TRBD1 or TRBD2 (5 bases each). The germline CDR1 and CDR2 sequences are SGDLS and YYNGEE. The CDR3 is 15 residues long. V was shortened by 5 bases and J by 3 bases, with 18 bases between the two germline ends. This chain's CDR3 is CASSKGEMGSYEQYF. In DNA form, the CDR3 reads TGTGCCAGCAGTAAAGGGGAGATGGGGAGCTACGAGCAGTACTTC.

This chain joins TRBV28 and TRBJ2-7, with 8 bases identical to TRBD2. V trimming: 2 bases; J trimming: 6 bases; junction bases outside the gene matches: 6. This CDR3 has 14 residues. The V gene's germline CDR1 is MDHEN and CDR2 SYDVKM. This chain's CDR3 is CASSLRSLAGEQYF. In nucleotides, the CDR3 is TGTGCCAGCAGTTTAAGGTCGCTAGCGGGCGAGCAGTACTTC.

The V call is TRBV15, the J call TRBJ1-1; D not resolved. Germline CDR1 LNHNV, CDR2 YYDKDF (reference sequence). CDR3 length: 13 amino acids. V lost 1 base to trimming and J lost 2 bases, with 5 bases between them. The CDR3 DNA reads TGTGCCACCAGCAGAGCAGGTAACACTGAAGCTTTCTTT. It translates to CATSRAGNTEAFF.

V is TRBV25-1 and J is TRBJ1-6; D is undetermined. Trimming cost V 6 bases and J 7 bases, with 10 bases left between them. Germline CDR1 is MGHDK and CDR2 is SYGVNS. The CDR3 loop spans 13 amino acids. In nucleotides, the CDR3 is TGTGCCAGCAGCGTGGGAGACAATTCACCCCTCCACTTT. It yields the protein CASSVGDNSPLHF.

V usage is TRBV6-1 and J usage is TRBJ1-5; D gene unclear. Deletions cut 1 base from V and 11 bases from J, with 3 bases between. In germline, CDR1 is MNHNS, CDR2 SASEGT. This CDR3 is 10 amino acids long. As DNA, the CDR3 is TGTGCCAGCAGTGAAGGGTCCCAGCATTTT. The encoded protein is CASSEGSQHF.

This sequence joins TRBV5-4 and TRBJ2-2; D gene uncertain. Germline V gene data show CDR1 as SGHNT and CDR2 as YYREEE (reference sequence). V was clipped by 4 bases and J by 5 bases, with 12 bases between them. The CDR3 spans 14 residues. Here the CDR3 reads CASSLTATTGELFF. The CDR3 region has the DNA TGTGCCAGCAGCCTAACCGCAACGACCGGGGAGCTGTTTTTT.

The chain recombines TRBV5-6 with TRBJ1-6; D is ambiguous. Germline CDR1 and CDR2: SGHDT and YYEEEE. CDR3 length: 13 amino acids. Trimming left V 2 bases short and J 7 bases short, with 7 bases between. Here the CDR3 DNA reads TGTGCCAGCAGCTTTACAGCGAATTCACCCCTCCACTTT. It yields the protein CASSFTANSPLHF.